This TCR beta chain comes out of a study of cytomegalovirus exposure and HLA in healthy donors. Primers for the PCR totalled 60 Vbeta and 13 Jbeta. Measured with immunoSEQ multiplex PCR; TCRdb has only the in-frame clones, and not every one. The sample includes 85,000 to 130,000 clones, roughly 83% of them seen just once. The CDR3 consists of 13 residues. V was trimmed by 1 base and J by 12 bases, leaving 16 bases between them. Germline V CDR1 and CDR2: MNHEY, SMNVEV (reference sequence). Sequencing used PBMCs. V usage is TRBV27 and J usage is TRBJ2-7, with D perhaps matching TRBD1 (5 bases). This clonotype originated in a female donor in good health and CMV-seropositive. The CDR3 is CASSLLAGPLLYF. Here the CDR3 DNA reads TGTGCCAGCAGTTTATTGGCAGGGCCCTTGCTGTACTTC.